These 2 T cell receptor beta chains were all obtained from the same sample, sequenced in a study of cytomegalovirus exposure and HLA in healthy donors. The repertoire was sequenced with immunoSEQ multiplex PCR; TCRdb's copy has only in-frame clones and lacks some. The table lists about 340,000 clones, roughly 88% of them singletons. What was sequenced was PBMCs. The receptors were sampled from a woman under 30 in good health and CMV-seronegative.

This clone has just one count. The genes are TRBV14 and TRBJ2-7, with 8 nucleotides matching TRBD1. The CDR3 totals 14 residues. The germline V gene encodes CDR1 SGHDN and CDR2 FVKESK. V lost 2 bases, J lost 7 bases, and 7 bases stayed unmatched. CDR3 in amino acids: CASSQRTGPGEQYF. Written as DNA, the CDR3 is TGTGCCAGCAGCCAAAGGACAGGGCCCGGGGAGCAGTACTTC.

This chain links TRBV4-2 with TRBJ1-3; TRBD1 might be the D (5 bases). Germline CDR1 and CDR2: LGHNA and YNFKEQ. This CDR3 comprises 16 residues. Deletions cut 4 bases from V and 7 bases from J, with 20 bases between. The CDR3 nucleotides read TGTGCCAGCAGCCCTCAGGGAGGCTCGCCGTGGAACACCATATATTTT. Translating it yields CASSPQGGSPWNTIYF.